The 6 T cell receptor beta chains in this list originate from one sample, sequenced in a study of neurological immune-mediated disorders. One entry per CDR3 protein results from TCRdb running MiXCR on the 5' RACE reads. The sample holds tens of thousands of distinct CDR3 sequences; more than 15% are singletons and the top ten take over 15%. Sequences were obtained from PBMCs. The receptors shown here come from a woman aged 35 to 49 in good health.

This clonotype was seen ten or more times. The chain carries TRBV5-1 and TRBJ2-7; 9 nucleotides agree with TRBD2. The CDR3 loop spans 17 amino acids. CDR1 is SGHRS, CDR2 YFSETQ, per germline. V was clipped by 4 bases and J by 0 bases; unmatched bases: 11. The CDR3 nucleotides read TGCGCCAGCAGCCCCCATGGAGCGGGGGGTTTCTCCTACGAGCAGTACTTC. Translation: CASSPHGAGGFSYEQYF.

The genes are TRBV19 and TRBJ1-1; the D is unclear. CDR1 and CDR2 (germline): LNHDA, SQIVND (reference sequence). This CDR3 comprises 14 residues. The V end lost 5 bases, the J end lost 10 bases, and 20 bases lay between the germline ends. The CDR3 here is CASSPRLWVGVAFF. The DNA for the CDR3 is TGTGCCAGTAGTCCGCGGTTGTGGGTCGGCGTAGCTTTCTTT.

Turning to this clonotype: One junction end does not reproduce the germline sequence, and a read error may be involved. The CDR3 DNA reads as TGCAGCGTTTCGTCACCGGCGCTAGAGACCCATTACTTC. This codes for CSVSSPALETHYF. The rearrangement joins TRBV29-1 to TRBJ2-5; D uncertain. The CDR3 covers 13 residues. In germline, CDR1 is SQVTM, CDR2 ANQGSEA.

In regard to this clonotype: This may arise from a read error, as a much more abundant clone is one base away. The CDR3 protein is CAISTGDYKPQHF. Here the CDR3 DNA reads TGTGCCATCTCGACAGGGGACTATAAGCCCCAGCATTTT. V and J are TRBV28 and TRBJ1-5; 8 positions match TRBD1. From germline, CDR1 is MDHEN and CDR2 SYDVKM. The CDR3 consists of 13 residues. J gave up 8 bases and V 10 bases, and 10 bases lay outside the gene matches.

This clonotype was seen at least ten times. The V and J genes are TRBV7-3 and TRBJ2-4; D is unresolved. The germline gives CDR1 SGHTA, CDR2 FQGTGA. The V end was cut by 4 bases, the J end by 9 bases, with 16 bases between. There are 14 residues in the CDR3. CDR3 region: CASSSNGPEGIQYF. Written as DNA, the CDR3 is TGTGCCAGCAGCTCTAACGGCCCCGAAGGCATTCAGTACTTC.

At least ten counts were recorded for this clonotype. This sequence joins TRBV29-1 and TRBJ1-2; D gene uncertain. Trimming took off 2 bases at V and 7 bases at J, with 5 bases between the two ends. There are 10 residues in the CDR3. Germline-derived CDR1 and CDR2 are SQVTM and ANQGSEA. The CDR3 DNA reads TGCAGCGTTGAAAAGGGTGGCTACACCTTC. Residues: CSVEKGGYTF.